This TCR beta chain was profiled in a study of blood T cell repertoires in COVID-19. Study overall: Both acute and convalescent COVID-19 samples were obtained from the United States, Italy and Spain. The cDNA or gDNA used as material had been derived from T cells, B-cell-depleted T cells, or PBMCs.

In the original workflow: Estimated nucleated cell counts came from reference gene primer amplification. TCRdb keeps only in-frame clones here, not all; method: immunoSEQ multiplex PCR. D and trimming come from the DNA, and the V and J calls and clone size come from that table. The repertoire holds about 23,000 clones, with around 83% as singletons. This CDR3 contains 15 residues. V shed 7 bases and J shed 2 bases, with 15 bases lying between them. Germline V gene sequence: CDR1 SGHRS, CDR2 YFSETQ. The material sequenced was peripheral blood. The genes are TRBV5-1 and TRBJ2-2; D is possibly TRBD2 (6 bases). The clonotype originates from a man between 65 and 85 years old with acute or convalescent COVID-19. The CDR3 region is CASGLAGLNTGELFF. CDR3 nucleotides: TGCGCCAGCGGCCTTGCGGGGCTTAACACCGGGGAGCTGTTTTTT.